This T cell receptor (beta chain) was observed in a study of cytomegalovirus exposure and HLA in healthy donors. Study background: Unique TCR beta sequences numbering approximately 120 million came from about 179 million T cells in an earlier analysis. Ancestry clustering placed about four fifths of more than 350 genotyped donors in the Caucasian-associated cluster.

Study results and limitations: Reports described diagnosis of cytomegalovirus status by the classifier as highly specific and sensitive.

The CDR3 spans 16 residues, counting both ends. CDR1 and CDR2 from the germline V gene are SEHNR and FQNEAQ (reference sequence). PCR used 60 Vbeta primers and 13 Jbeta primers. The assay was immunoSEQ multiplex PCR, and TCRdb's table has in-frame clones only and misses some. The table for this sample gives 130,000 or so clones. On this clone: Its specificity is not known. No DNA is shown, since the ends of the CDR3 on it are uncertain; the CDR3 is the one TCRdb lists.

The V call is TRBV7-9, the J call TRBJ2-3; the table assigns TRBD2, which was not confirmed against the DNA. The sequencing input was PBMCs. This TCR came from a man aged 18 to 30 in good health and CMV-seronegative. The CDR3 protein is CASSFGSGGSSDTQYF.